The 5 T cell receptor beta chains below all came from one sample that was sequenced in a study of blood T cell repertoires in COVID-19. This table comes from immunoSEQ multiplex PCR, and its TCRdb copy is limited to in-frame clones, with some not included. The sample lists 320,000 or so clones; about nine tenths were seen once. The sequenced material came from PBMCs or T cells enriched from blood (not recorded which). These receptors all come from a man in his 60s who had recovered from COVID-19.

This clone showed up just a few times. This chain connects TRBV16 to TRBJ1-5, with TRBD1 matching 7 bases. V was clipped by 4 bases and J by 3 bases; unmatched bases: 6. This CDR3 region has 15 residues. From germline, CDR1 is KGHSY and CDR2 FQNENV. In DNA, the CDR3 is TGTGCCAGCAGCCGAAACAGGGGTCCCAATCAGCCCCAGCATTTT. This gives the protein CASSRNRGPNQPQHF.

The V gene is TRBV11-1, the J gene TRBJ1-1; D perhaps matches TRBD1 (6 bases). CDR1 SGHAT and CDR2 FQDESV come from the germline V gene (reference sequence). The ends were cut back, 6 bases at V and 1 base at J, with 15 bases in the middle. CDR3 length: 15 residues. The CDR3 sequence is CASSKGGAENTEAFF. The CDR3 DNA sequence: TGTGCCAGCAGTAAGGGGGGGGCTGAGAACACTGAAGCTTTCTTT. Together with reference TRBV11-1 and TRBJ1-1, the CDR3 gives the full variable domain: EAEVAQSPRYKITEKSQAVAFWCDPISGHATLYWYRQILGQGPELLVQFQDESVVDDSQLPKDRFSAERLKGVDSTLKIQPAELGDSAMYLCASSKGGAENTEAFFGQGTRLTVV.

The V call is TRBV14, the J call TRBJ2-1, with D possibly being TRBD2 (6 bases). V lost 0 bases to trimming and J lost 5 bases, with 14 bases between them. The CDR3 is made up of 16 amino acids. In germline, CDR1 is SGHDN, CDR2 FVKESK. This chain's CDR3 is CASSQETPSDNNEQFF. Here the CDR3 DNA reads TGTGCCAGCAGCCAAGAAACGCCTAGCGATAACAATGAGCAGTTCTTC.

This CDR3 is CASSPGQGRSQYF. The CDR3 DNA is TGTGCCAGCAGCCCCGGACAGGGTCGCTCTCAGTACTTC. V gene TRBV5-4 combines with J gene TRBJ2-7; 8 nucleotides agree with TRBD1. With 4 bases clipped from V and 10 bases from J, the junction kept 10 bases outside the gene matches. The CDR3 runs 13 residues. In germline, CDR1 is SGHNT, CDR2 YYREEE (reference sequence).

J is TRBJ1-5 and V is TRBV19; D may be TRBD1 (5 bases). V was trimmed by 4 bases and J by 0 bases, leaving 16 bases between them. Germline lookup yields CDR1 LNHDA and CDR2 SQIVND (reference sequence). The CDR3 consists of 17 residues. This chain's CDR3 is CASSTVPNRYSNQPQHF. CDR3 nucleotide sequence: TGTGCCAGTAGTACCGTTCCAAACAGGTATAGCAATCAGCCCCAGCATTTT.